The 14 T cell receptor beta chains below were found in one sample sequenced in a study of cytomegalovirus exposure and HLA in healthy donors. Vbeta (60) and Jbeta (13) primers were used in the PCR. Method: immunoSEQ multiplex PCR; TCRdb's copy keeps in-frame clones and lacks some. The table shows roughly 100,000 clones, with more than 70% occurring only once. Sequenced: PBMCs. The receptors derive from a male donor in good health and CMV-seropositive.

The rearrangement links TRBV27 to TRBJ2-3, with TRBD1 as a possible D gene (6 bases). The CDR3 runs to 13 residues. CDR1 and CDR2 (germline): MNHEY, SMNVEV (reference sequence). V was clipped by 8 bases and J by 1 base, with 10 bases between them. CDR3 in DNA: TGTGCCAGCCACAGGGTGGGCACAGATACGCAGTATTTT. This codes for CASHRVGTDTQYF.

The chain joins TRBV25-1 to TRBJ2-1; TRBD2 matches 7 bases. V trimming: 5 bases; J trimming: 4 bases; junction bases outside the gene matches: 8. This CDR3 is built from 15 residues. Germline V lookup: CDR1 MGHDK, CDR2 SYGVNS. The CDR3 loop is CASSSLGGGYNEQFF. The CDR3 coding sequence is TGTGCCAGCAGTTCCCTTGGGGGGGGGTACAATGAGCAGTTCTTC.

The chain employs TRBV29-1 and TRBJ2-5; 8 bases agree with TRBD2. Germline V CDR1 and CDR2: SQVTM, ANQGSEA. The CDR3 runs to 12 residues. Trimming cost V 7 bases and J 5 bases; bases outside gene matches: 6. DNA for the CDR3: TGCAGCGCAGACGGCGGGAGGGAGACCCAGTACTTC. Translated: CSADGGRETQYF.

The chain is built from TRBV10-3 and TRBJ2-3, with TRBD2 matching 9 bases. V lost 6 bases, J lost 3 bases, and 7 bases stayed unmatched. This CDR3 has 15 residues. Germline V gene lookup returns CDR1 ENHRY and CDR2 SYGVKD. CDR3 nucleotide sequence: TGTGCCATCAGGGGGAGCGGGAGGTTAACAGATACGCAGTATTTT. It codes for CAIRGSGRLTDTQYF.

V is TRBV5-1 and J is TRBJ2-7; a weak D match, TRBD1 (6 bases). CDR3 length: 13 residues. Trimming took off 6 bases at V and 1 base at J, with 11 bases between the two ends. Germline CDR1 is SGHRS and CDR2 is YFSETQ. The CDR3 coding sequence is TGCGCCAGCAACTCACAGGGTTCCTACGAGCAGTACTTC. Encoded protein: CASNSQGSYEQYF.

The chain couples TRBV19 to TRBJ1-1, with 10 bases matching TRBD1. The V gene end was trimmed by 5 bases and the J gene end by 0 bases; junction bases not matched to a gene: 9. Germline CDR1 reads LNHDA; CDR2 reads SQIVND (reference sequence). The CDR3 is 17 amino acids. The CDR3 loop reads CASSDGGTGDMNTEAFF. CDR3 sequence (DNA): TGTGCCAGTAGTGATGGCGGGACAGGGGACATGAACACTGAAGCTTTCTTT.

The CDR3 sequence: CASRTGTSYEQYF. In DNA form, the CDR3 reads TGTGCCAGCAGGACCGGGACTTCCTACGAGCAGTACTTC. This chain uses TRBV6-5 with TRBJ2-7, with D possibly matching TRBD2 (6 bases). The length of the CDR3 is 13 residues. CDR1 and CDR2 from the germline V gene are MNHEY and SVGAGI. Trimming took 6 bases from V and 1 from J, leaving 10 bases between them.

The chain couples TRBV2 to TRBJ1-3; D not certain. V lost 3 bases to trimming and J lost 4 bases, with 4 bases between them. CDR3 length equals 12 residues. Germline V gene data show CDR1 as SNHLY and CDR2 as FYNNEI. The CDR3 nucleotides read TGTGCCAGCAGTGAGAGGGGAAACACCATATATTTT. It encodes CASSERGNTIYF.

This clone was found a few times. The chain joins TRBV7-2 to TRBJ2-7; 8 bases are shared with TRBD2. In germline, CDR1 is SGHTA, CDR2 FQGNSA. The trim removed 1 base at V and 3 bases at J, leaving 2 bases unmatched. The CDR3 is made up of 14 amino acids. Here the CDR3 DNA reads TGTGCCAGCAGCTTAGGTCTAGCGGGCTACGAGCAGTACTTC. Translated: CASSLGLAGYEQYF. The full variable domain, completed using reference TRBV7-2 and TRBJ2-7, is GAGVSQSPSNKVTEKGKDVELRCDPISGHTALYWYRQSLGQGLEFLIYFQGNSAPDKSGLPSDRFSAERTGGSVSTLTIQRTQQEDSAVYLCASSLGLAGYEQYFGPGTRLTVT.

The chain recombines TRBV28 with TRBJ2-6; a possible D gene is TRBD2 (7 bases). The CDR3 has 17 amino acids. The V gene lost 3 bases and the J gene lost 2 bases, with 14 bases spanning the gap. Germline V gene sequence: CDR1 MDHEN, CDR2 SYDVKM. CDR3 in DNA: TGTGCCAGCAGTTTCGGGGGGCGGATAACTGGGGCCAACGTCCTGACTTTC. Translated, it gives CASSFGGRITGANVLTF.

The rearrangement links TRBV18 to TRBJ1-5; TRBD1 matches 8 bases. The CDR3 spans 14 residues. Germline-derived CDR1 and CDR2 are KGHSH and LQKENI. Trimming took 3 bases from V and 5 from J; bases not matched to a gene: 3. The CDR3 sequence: CASSPDRGYQPQHF. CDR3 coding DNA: TGTGCCAGCTCACCTGACAGGGGCTATCAGCCCCAGCATTTT.

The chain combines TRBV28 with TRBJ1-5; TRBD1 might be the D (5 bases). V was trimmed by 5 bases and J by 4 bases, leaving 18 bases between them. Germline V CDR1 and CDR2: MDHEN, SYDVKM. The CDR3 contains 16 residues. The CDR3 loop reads CASSPGFPEGNQPQHF. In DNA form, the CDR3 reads TGTGCCAGCAGTCCCGGTTTCCCGGAGGGGAATCAGCCCCAGCATTTT.

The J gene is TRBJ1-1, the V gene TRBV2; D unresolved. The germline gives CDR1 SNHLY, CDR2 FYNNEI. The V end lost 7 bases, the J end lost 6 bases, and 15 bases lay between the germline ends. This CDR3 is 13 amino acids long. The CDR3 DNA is TGTGCCAGCAACGCCTTGCTGGGCCCTGAAGCTTTCTTT. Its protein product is CASNALLGPEAFF.

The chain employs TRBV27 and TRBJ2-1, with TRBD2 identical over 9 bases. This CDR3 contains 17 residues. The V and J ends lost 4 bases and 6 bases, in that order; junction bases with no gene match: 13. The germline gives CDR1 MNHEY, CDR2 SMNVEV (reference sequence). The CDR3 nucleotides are TGTGCCAGCAGTTATCAGTCGGGGGCTAGCGGGGCCAATGAGCAGTTCTTC. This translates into CASSYQSGASGANEQFF.